The rows below give T cell receptor beta chains drawn from one sample of a study of Ad26.COV2.S vaccination and SARS-CoV-2 variants. Assay: immunoSEQ multiplex PCR; the TCRdb copy retains only in-frame clones and omits some. The profile shows roughly 390,000 clones, approximately 91% of them singletons. Source: peripheral blood, taken in a trial of Ad26.COV2.S vaccine versus placebo. Receptor source: a person between 18 and 65 years old who received the Ad26.COV2.S COVID-19 vaccine or a placebo. CDR3s include the opening cysteine and the closing phenylalanine or tryptophan. Expanded clones get a size class; other rows say once, few or many, or leave the size out.

v_call,clone_size,cdr3_aa
TRBV18,.,CASSPLQGEYGYTF
TRBV5-1,.,CASSSGFAHTEAFF
TRBV13,.,CASSESHRDTQYF
TRBV2,.,CASSVERGGKDTQYF
TRBV3-1/TRBV3-2,few,CASSQELSSGAPEGTQYF
TRBV7-2,few,CASSLRSIYEQYF
TRBV20-1,.,CSASAFDTQYF
TRBV7-9,few,CASSLGRTVNYNSPLHF
TRBV6-2/TRBV6-3,.,CASSYSQGYNEQFF
TRBV12-3/TRBV12-4,few,CASSLGQSYEQYF
TRBV10-2,.,CASSAGAVNQPQHF
TRBV9,.,CASTGSGANVLTF
TRBV27,.,CASSSPILGNTEAFF
TRBV10-3,.,CAISGASTGYQETQYF
TRBV18,.,CASSRQEANEKLFF